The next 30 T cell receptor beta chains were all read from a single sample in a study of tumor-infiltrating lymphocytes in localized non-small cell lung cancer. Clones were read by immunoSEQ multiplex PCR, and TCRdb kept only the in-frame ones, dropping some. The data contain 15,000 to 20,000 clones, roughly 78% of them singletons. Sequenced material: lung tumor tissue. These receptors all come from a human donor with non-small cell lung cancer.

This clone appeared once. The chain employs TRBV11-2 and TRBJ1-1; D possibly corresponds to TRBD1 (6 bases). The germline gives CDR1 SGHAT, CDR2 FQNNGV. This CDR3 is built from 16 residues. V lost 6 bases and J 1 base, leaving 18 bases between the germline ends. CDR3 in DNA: TGTGCCAGCAGTCTACGACAGGTACAAACGAACACTGAAGCTTTCTTT. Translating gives CASSLRQVQTNTEAFF.

CDR3 amino acids: CASSNYRSTEAFF. The CDR3 DNA reads as TGTGCCAGCAGCAACTATCGTAGCACTGAAGCTTTCTTT. The chain uses TRBV6-5 and TRBJ1-1; no firm D call. The CDR3 length is 13 residues. With 6 bases removed from V and 4 bases from J, the gap between germline ends came to 12 bases. Germline CDR1 is MNHEY and CDR2 is SVGAGI.

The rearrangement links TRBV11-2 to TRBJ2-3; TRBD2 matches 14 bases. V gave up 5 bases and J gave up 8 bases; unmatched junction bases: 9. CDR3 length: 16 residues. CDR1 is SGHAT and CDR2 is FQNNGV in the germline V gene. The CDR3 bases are TGTGCCAGCAGCCCTGGGACTAGCGGGGGCTTTGGTACGCAGTATTTT. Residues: CASSPGTSGGFGTQYF.

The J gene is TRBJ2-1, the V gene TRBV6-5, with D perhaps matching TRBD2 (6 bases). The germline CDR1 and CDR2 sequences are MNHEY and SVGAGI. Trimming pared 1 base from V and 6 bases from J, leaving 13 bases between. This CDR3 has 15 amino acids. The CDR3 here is CASSYFAGTFNEQFF. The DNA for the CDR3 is TGTGCCAGCAGTTACTTCGCGGGAACTTTCAATGAGCAGTTCTTC.

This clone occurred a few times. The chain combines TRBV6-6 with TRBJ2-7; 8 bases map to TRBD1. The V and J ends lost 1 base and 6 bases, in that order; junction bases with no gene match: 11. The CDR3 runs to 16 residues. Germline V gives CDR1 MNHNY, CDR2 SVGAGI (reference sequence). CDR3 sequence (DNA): TGTGCCAGCAGTTACTTACCCCCGGGACAGGTAGGCGAGCAGTACTTC. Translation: CASSYLPPGQVGEQYF.

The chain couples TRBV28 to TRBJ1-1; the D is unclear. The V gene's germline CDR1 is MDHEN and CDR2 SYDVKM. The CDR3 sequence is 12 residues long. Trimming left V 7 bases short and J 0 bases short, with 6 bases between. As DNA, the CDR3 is TGTGCCAGCAAGGAGTTGAACACTGAAGCTTTCTTT. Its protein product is CASKELNTEAFF.

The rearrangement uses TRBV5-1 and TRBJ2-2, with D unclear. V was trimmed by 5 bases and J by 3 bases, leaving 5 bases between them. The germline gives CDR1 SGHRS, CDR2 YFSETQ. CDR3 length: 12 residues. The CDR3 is CASRADTGELFF. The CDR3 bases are TGCGCCAGCAGGGCGGACACCGGGGAGCTGTTTTTT.

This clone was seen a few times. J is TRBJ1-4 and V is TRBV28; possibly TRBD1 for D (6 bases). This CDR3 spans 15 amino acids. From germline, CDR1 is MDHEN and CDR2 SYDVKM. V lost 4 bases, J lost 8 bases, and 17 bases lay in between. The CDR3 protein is CASSYPGAFNEKLFF. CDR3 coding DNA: TGTGCCAGCAGTTACCCAGGGGCTTTTAACGAAAAACTGTTTTTT.

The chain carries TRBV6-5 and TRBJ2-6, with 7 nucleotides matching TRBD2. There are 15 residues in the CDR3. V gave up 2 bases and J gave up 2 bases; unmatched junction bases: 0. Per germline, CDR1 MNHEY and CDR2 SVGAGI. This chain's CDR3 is CASSYGRAGANVLTF. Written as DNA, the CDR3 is TGTGCCAGCAGTTACGGGAGGGCTGGGGCCAACGTCCTGACTTTC.

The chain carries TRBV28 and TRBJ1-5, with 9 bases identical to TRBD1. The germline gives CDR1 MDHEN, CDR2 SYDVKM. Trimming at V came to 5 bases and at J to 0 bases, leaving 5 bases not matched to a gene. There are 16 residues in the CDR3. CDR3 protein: CASSTTGGYSNQPQHF. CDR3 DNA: TGTGCCAGCAGTACTACAGGGGGCTATAGCAATCAGCCCCAGCATTTT. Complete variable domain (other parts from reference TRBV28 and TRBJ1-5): DVKVTQSSRYLVKRTGEKVFLECVQDMDHENMFWYRQDPGLGLRLIYFSYDVKMKEKGDIPEGYSVSREKKERFSLILESASTNQTSMYLCASSTTGGYSNQPQHFGDGTRLSIL.

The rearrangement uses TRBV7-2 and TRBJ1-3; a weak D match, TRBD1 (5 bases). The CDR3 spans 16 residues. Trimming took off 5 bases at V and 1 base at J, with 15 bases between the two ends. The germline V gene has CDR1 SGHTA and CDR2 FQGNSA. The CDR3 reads CASSAVGHRSGNTIYF. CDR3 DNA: TGTGCCAGCAGCGCGGTGGGGCATCGATCTGGAAACACCATATATTTT.

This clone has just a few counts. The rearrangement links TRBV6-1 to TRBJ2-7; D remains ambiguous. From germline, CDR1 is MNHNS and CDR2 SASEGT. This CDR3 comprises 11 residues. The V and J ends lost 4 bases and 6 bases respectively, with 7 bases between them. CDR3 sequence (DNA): TGTGCCAGCAGTGGGGCCGCCGAGCAGTACTTC. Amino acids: CASSGAAEQYF.

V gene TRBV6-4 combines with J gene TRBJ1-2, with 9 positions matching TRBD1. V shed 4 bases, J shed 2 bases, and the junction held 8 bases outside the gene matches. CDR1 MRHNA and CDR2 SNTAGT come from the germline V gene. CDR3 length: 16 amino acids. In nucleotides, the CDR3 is TGTGCCAGCAGTGTCAGGACCGGGACAGGGAACTATGGCTACACCTTC. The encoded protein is CASSVRTGTGNYGYTF.

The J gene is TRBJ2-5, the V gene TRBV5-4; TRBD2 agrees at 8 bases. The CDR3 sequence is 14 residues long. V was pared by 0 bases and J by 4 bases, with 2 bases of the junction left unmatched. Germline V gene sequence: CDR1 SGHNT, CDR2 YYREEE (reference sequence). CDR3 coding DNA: TGTGCCAGCAGCTTGGCGGGGGGGCGAGAGACCCAGTACTTC. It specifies CASSLAGGRETQYF.

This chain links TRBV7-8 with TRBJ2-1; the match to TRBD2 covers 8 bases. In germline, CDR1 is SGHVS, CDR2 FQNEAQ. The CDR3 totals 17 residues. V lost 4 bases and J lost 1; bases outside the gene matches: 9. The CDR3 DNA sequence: TGTGCCAGCAGCTCCCGGGCGGGGGGTAATTCCTACAATGAGCAGTTCTTC. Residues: CASSSRAGGNSYNEQFF.

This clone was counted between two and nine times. CDR3 sequence (DNA): TGTGCCAGCAGCTCGGGTCTGGGGAATCAGCCCCAGCATTTT. Protein product: CASSSGLGNQPQHF. This chain connects TRBV5-4 to TRBJ1-5; D not certain. CDR3 length equals 14 residues. V dropped 3 bases and J dropped 4 bases, with 11 bases sitting between them. Germline assignment: CDR1 SGHNT and CDR2 YYREEE (reference sequence).

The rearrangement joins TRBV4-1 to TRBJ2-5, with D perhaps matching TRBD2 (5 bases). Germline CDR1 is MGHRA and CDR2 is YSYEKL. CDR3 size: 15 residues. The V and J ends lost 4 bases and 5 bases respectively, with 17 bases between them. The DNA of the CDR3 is TGCGCCAGCAGCCCGGCGGACGGGGTAGGGGAGACCCAGTACTTC. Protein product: CASSPADGVGETQYF.

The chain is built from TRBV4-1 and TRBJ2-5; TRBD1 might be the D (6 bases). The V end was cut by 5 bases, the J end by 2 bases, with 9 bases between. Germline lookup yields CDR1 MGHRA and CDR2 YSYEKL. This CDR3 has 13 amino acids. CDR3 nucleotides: TGCGCCAGCAGCAGACAGGAGCAAGAGACCCAGTACTTC. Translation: CASSRQEQETQYF.

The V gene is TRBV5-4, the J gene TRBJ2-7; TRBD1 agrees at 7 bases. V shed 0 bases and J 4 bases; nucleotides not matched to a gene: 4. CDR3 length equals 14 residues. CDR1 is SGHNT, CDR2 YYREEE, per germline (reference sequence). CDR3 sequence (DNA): TGTGCCAGCAGCTTGGAAACAGGGGATTACGAGCAGTACTTC. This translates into CASSLETGDYEQYF.

The CDR3 loop reads CASSQTGESGYTF. The CDR3 DNA reads TGCGCCAGCAGCCAGACAGGGGAGAGTGGCTACACCTTC. V usage is TRBV4-3 and J usage is TRBJ1-2, with 8 positions matching TRBD1. The CDR3 is 13 residues long. V dropped 3 bases and J dropped 7; count of bases not matched to a gene: 4. From germline, CDR1 is LGHNA and CDR2 YSLEER.

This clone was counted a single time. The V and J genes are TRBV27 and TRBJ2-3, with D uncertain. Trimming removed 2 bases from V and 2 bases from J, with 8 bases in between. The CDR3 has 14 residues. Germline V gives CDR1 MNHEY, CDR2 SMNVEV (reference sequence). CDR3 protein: CASSLVRSTDTQYF. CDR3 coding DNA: TGTGCCAGCAGTTTAGTGAGATCCACAGATACGCAGTATTTT.

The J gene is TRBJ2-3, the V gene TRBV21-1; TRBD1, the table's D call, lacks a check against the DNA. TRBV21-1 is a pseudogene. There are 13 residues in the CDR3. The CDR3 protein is CASSKVDIPTQYF. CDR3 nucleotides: TGTGCCAGCAGCAAAGTCGACATTCCGACGCAGTATTTT.

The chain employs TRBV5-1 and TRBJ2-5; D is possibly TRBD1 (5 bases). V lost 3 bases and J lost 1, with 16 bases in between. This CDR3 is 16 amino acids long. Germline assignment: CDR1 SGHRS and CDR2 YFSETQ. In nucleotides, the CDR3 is TGCGCCAGCAGCTCAGAGGCAGGGCTAATCCAAGAGACCCAGTACTTC. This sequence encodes CASSSEAGLIQETQYF.

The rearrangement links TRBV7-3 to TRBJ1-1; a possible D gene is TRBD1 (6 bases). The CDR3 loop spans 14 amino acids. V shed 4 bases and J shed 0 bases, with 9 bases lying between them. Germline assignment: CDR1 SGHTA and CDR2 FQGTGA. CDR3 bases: TGTGCCAGCAGCTCGACAGGCTTGAACACTGAAGCTTTCTTT. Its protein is CASSSTGLNTEAFF. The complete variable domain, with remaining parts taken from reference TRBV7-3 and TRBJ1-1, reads GAGVSQTPSNKVTEKGKYVELRCDPISGHTALYWYRQSLGQGPEFLIYFQGTGAADDSGLPNDRFFAVRPEGSVSTLKIQRTERGDSAVYLCASSSTGLNTEAFFGQGTRLTVV.

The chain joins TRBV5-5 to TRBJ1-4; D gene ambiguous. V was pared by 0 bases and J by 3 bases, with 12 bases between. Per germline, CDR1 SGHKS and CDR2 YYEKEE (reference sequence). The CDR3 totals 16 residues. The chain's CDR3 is CASSLVTTPANEKLFF. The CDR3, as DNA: TGTGCCAGCAGCTTGGTTACGACTCCTGCTAATGAAAAACTGTTTTTT.

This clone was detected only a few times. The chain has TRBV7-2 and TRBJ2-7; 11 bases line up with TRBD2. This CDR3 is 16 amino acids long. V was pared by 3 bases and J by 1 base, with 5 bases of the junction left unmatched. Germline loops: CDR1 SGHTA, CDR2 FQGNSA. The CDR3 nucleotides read TGTGCCAGCAGCTTGACTAGCGGGACCCCTTCCTACGAGCAGTACTTC. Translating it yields CASSLTSGTPSYEQYF.

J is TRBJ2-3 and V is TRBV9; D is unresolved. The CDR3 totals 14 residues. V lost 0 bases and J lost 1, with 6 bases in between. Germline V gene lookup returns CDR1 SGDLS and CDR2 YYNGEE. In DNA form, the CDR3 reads TGTGCCAGCAGCGTAGAACAGCGCACAGATACGCAGTATTTT. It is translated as CASSVEQRTDTQYF.

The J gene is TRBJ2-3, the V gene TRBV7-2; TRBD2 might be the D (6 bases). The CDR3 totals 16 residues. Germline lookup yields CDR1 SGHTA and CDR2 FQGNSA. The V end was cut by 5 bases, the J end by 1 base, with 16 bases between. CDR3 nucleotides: TGTGCCAGCAGCCCACTGGGGGGAGGAGGCACAGATACGCAGTATTTT. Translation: CASSPLGGGGTDTQYF.

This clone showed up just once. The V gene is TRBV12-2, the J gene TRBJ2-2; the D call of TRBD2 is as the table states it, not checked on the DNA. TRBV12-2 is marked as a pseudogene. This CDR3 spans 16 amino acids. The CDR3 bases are TGTGCAACACGTTGGACTAGCGGGACGAACACCGGGGAGCTGTTTTTT. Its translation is CATRWTSGTNTGELFF.

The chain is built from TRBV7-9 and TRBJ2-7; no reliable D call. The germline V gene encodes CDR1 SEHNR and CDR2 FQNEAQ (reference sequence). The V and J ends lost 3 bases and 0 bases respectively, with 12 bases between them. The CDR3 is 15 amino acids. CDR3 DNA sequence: TGTGCCAGCAGCTTGGGCTGGCGGCGCTCCTACGAGCAGTACTTC. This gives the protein CASSLGWRRSYEQYF.